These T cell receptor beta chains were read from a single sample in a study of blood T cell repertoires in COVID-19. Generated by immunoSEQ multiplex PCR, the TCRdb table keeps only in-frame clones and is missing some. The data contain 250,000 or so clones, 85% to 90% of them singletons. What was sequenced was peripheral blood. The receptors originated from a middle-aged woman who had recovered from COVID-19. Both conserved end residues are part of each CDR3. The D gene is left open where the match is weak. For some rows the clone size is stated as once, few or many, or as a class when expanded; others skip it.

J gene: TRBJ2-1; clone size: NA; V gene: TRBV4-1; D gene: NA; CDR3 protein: CASSQVSSNEQFF; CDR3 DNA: TGCGCCAGCAGCCAAGTATCTAGCAATGAGCAGTTCTTC
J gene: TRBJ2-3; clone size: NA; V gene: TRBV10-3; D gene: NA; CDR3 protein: CAIGGGSTDTQYF; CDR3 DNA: TGTGCCATCGGGGGCGGGAGCACAGATACGCAGTATTTT
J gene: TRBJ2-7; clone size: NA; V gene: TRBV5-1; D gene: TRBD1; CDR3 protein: CASSYVPGQGYEQYF; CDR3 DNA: TGCGCCAGCAGCTACGTCCCGGGACAGGGCTACGAGCAGTACTTC
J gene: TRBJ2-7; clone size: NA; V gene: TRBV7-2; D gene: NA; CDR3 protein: CASRQSGKYEQYF; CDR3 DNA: TGTGCCAGCAGACAATCAGGAAAATACGAGCAGTACTTC
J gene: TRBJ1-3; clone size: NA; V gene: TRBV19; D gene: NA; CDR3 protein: CASSTQGTGNTIYF; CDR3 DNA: TGTGCCAGTAGTACACAGGGAACTGGAAACACCATATATTTT
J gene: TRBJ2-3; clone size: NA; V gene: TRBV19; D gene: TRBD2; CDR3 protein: CASSDDGGTDTQYF; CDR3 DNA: TGTGCCAGTAGTGATGACGGGGGGACAGATACGCAGTATTTT
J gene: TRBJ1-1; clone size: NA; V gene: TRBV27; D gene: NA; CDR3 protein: CASRPRQTPNTEAFF; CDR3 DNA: TGTGCCAGCAGACCGAGGCAGACTCCGAACACTGAAGCTTTCTTT
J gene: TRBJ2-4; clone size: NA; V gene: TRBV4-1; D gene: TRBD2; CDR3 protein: CASSQVTSGVLNIQYF; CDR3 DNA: TGCGCCAGCAGCCAAGTTACTAGCGGGGTTCTAAACATTCAGTACTTC
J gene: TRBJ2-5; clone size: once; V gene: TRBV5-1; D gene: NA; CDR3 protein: CASSLVLYPGQETQYF; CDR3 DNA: TGCGCCAGCAGCTTGGTATTGTATCCGGGCCAAGAGACCCAGTACTTC
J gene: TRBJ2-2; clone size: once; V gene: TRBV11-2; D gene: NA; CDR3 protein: CASSGRSGTGELFF; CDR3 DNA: TGTGCCAGCAGCGGACGCTCGGGGACCGGGGAGCTGTTTTTT
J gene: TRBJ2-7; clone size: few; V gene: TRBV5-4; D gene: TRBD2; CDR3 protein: CASSPGTSASYEQYF; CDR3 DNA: TGTGCCAGCAGTCCCGGGACTAGCGCGTCCTACGAGCAGTACTTC
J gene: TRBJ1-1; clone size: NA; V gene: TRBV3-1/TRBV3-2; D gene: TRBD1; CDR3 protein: CASSRRGGRNTEAFF; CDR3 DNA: TGTGCCAGCAGCCGCCGAGGGGGCAGGAACACTGAAGCTTTCTTT
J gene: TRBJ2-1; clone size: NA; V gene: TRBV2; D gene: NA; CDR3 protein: CASSALNEQFF; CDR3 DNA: TGTGCCAGCAGTGCCCTCAATGAGCAGTTCTTC
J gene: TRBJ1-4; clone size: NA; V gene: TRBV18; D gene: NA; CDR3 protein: CASSPPGLPLEKLFF; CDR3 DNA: TGTGCCAGCTCACCACCTGGGCTTCCGTTAGAAAAACTGTTTTTT
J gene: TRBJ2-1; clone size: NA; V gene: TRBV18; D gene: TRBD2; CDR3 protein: CASSPPGLAGGNEQFF; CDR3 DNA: TGTGCCAGCTCACCACCGGGACTAGCGGGGGGGAACGAGCAGTTCTTC
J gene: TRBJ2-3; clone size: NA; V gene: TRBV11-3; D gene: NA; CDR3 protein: CASSLDVSTDTQYF; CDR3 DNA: TGTGCCAGCAGCTTAGATGTATCCACAGATACGCAGTATTTT
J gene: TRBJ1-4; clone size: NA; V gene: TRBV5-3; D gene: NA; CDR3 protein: CARSLDGAFGEKLFF; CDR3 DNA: TGTGCCAGAAGCTTGGATGGGGCGTTTGGTGAAAAACTGTTTTTT
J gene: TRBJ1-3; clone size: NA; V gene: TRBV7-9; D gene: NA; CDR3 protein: CASNLGGTRPGNTIYF; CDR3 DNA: TGTGCCAGCAACCTGGGGGGGACACGTCCTGGAAACACCATATATTTT
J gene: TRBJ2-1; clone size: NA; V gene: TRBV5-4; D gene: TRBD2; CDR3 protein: CASSPGLAGENQFF; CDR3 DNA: TGTGCCAGCAGCCCGGGACTAGCGGGGGAAAATCAGTTCTTC
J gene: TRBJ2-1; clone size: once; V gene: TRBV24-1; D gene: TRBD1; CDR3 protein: CATTGTVNNEQFF; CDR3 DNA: TGTGCCACCACCGGGACAGTAAATAATGAGCAGTTCTTC
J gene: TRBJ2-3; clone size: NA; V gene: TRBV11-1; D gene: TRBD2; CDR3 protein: CASSLLAGHTDTQYF; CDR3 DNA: TGTGCCAGCAGCTTACTAGCGGGTCACACAGATACGCAGTATTTT
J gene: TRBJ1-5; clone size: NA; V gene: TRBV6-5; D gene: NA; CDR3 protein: CASERDSNQPQHF; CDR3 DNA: TGTGCCAGCGAGCGGGATAGCAATCAGCCCCAGCATTTT
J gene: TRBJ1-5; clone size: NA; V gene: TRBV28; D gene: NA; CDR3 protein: CASSTVGGTGQPQHF; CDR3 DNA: TGTGCCAGCAGTACGGTCGGAGGGACGGGTCAGCCCCAGCATTTT
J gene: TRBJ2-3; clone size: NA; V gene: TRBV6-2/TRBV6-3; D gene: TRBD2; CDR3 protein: CASSYSFSGRDRDTQYF; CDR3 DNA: TGTGCCAGCAGTTACTCCTTTAGCGGGAGGGATAGAGATACGCAGTATTTT
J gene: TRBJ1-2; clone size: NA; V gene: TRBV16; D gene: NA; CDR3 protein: CASSPFPGGSGGYTF; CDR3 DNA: TGTGCCAGCAGCCCCTTTCCCGGGGGAAGTGGTGGCTACACCTTC
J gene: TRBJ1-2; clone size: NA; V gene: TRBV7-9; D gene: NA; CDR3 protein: CASSLAGGKLGYTF; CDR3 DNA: TGTGCCAGCAGCTTAGCGGGGGGGAAGCTTGGCTACACCTTC
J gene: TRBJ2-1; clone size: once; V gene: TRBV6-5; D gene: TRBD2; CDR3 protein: CATGSGTSEYNEQFF; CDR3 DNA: TGTGCCACAGGGTCCGGGACTAGCGAATACAATGAGCAGTTCTTC
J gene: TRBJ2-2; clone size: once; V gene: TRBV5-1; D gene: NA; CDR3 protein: CASSLGGLGTGELFF; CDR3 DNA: TGCGCCAGCAGCTTGGGGGGGCTGGGCACCGGGGAGCTGTTTTTT
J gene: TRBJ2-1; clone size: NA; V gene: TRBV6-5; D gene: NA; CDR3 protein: CASSALTSGAEQFF; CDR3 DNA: TGTGCCAGCAGCGCCCTAACGTCAGGGGCCGAGCAGTTCTTC
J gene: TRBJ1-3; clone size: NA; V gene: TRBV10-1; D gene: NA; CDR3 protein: CASSQNSGNTIYF; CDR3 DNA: TGCGCCAGCAGCCAGAACTCTGGAAACACCATATATTTT
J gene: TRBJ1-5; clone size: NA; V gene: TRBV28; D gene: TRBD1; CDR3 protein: CATTGGDQPQHF; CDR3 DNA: TGTGCCACTACAGGGGGCGACCAGCCCCAGCATTTT
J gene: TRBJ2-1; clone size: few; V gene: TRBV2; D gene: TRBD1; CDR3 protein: CASTRGQSYNEQFF; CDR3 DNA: TGTGCCAGCACCAGGGGGCAGTCCTACAATGAGCAGTTCTTC
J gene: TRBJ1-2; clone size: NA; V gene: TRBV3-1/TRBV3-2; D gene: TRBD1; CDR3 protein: CASSQGGGTGGPKDRGGYTF; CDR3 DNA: TGTGCCAGCAGCCAAGGAGGGGGGACAGGGGGCCCGAAGGACAGAGGAGGCTACACCTTC
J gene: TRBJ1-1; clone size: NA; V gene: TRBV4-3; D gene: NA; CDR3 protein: CASSIVGGWNTEAFF; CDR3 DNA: TGCGCCAGCAGCATCGTTGGAGGGTGGAACACTGAAGCTTTCTTT
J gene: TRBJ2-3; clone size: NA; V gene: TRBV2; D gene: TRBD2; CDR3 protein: CASRQGLGSGTDTQYF; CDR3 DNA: TGTGCCAGCAGGCAGGGACTAGGGTCGGGTACAGATACGCAGTATTTT
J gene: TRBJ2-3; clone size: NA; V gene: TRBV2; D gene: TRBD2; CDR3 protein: CASSVLAGGTDTQYF; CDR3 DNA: TGTGCCAGCAGTGTCCTAGCGGGGGGCACAGATACGCAGTATTTT
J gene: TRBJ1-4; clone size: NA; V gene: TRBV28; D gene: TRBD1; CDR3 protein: CASSGQANEKLFF; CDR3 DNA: TGTGCCAGCAGTGGACAGGCTAATGAAAAACTGTTTTTT
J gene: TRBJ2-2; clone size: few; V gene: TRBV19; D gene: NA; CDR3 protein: CASTPVSTGELFF; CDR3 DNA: TGTGCCAGTACCCCCGTGAGTACCGGGGAGCTGTTTTTT
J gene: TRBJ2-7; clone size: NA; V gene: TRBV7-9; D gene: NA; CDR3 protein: CASSLIDYSYEQYF; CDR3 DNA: TGTGCCAGCAGCCTAATAGATTACTCCTACGAGCAGTACTTC